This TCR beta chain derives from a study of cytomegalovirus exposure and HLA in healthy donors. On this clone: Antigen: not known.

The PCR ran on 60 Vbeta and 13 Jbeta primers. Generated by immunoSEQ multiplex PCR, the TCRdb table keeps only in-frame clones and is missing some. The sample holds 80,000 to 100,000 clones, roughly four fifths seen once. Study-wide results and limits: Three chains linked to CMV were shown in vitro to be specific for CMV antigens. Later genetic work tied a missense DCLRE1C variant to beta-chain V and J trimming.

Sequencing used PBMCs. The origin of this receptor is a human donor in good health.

CDR3 sequence (DNA): TGCGCCAGCAGCTTGACTAGCGGGAGCTACTACGAGCAGTACTTC. Translation: CASSLTSGSYYEQYF. V and J are TRBV5-1 and TRBJ2-7; the match to TRBD2 covers 11 bases. The V gene end was trimmed by 1 base and the J gene end by 3 bases; junction bases not matched to a gene: 3. Germline assignment: CDR1 SGHRS and CDR2 YFSETQ. CDR3 length equals 15 residues.